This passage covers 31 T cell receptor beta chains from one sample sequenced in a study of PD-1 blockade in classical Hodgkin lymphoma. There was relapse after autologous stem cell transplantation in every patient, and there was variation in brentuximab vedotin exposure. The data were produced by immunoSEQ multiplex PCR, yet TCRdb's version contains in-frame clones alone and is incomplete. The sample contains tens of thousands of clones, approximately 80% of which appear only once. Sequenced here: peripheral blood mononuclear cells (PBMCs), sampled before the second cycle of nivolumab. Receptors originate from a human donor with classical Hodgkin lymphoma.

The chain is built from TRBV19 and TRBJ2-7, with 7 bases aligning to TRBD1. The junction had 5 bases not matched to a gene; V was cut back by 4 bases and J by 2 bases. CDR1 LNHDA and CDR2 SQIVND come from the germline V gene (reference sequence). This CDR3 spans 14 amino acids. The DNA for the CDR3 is TGTGCCAGTAGTAGACAGGGTGGACCCTACGAGCAGTACTTC. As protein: CASSRQGGPYEQYF.

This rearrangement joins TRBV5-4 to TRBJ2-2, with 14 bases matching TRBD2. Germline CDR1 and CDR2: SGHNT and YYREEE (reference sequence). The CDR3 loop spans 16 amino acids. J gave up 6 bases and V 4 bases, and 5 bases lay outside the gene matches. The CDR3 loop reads CASSPPGLAGAGELFF. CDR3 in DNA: TGTGCCAGCAGCCCTCCGGGACTAGCGGGGGCCGGGGAGCTGTTTTTT.

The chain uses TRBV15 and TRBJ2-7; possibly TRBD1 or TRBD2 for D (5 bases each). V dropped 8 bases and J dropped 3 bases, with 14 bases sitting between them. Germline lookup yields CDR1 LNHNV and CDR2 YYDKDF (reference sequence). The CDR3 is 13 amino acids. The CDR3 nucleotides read TGTGCCACCGGGCCCGGGGCATACTACGAGCAGTACTTC. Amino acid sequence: CATGPGAYYEQYF.

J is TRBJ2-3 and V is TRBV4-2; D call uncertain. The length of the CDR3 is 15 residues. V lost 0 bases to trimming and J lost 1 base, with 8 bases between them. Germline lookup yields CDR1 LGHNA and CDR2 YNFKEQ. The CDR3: CASSQENWGTDTQYF. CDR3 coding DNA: TGTGCCAGCAGCCAAGAAAATTGGGGCACAGATACGCAGTATTTT.

CDR3 amino acids: CASSLNRGSQPQHF. DNA of the CDR3: TGTGCCAGCAGTCTAAACAGGGGGTCTCAGCCCCAGCATTTT. V is TRBV27 and J is TRBJ1-5; 8 nucleotides agree with TRBD1. Germline assignment: CDR1 MNHEY and CDR2 SMNVEV (reference sequence). Germline trimming cut 5 bases from V and 6 bases from J; bases unmatched to any gene: 6. This CDR3 is built from 14 residues.

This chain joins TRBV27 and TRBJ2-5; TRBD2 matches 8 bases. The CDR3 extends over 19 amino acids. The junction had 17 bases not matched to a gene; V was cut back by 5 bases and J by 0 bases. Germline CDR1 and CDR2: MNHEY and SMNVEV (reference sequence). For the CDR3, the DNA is TGTGCCAGCAGTCAATTCTATCAAGGGCGGGGGGCGGACCAAGAGACCCAGTACTTC. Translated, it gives CASSQFYQGRGADQETQYF.

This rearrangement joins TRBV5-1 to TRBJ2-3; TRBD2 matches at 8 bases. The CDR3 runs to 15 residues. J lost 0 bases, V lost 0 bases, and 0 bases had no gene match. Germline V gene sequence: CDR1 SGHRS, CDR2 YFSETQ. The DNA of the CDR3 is TGCGCCAGCAGCTTGGTAGCGGGGAGCACAGATACGCAGTATTTT. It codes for CASSLVAGSTDTQYF.

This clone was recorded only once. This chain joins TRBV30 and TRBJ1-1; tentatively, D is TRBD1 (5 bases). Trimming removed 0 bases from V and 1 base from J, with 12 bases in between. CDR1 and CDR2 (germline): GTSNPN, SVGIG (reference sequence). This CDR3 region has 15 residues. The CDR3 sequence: CAWSVPSQGNTEAFF. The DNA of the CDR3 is TGTGCCTGGAGTGTACCGTCCCAGGGGAACACTGAAGCTTTCTTT.

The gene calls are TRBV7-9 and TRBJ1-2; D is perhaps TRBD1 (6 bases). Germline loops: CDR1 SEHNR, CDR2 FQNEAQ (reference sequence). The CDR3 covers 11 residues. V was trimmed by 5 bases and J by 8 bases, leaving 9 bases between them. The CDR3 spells CASSPRGGYTF. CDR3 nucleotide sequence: TGTGCCAGCAGCCCTAGGGGGGGCTACACCTTC. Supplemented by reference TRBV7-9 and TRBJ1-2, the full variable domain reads DTGVSQNPRHKITKRGQNVTFRCDPISEHNRLYWYRQTLGQGPEFLTYFQNEAQLEKSRLLSDRFSAERPKGSFSTLEIQRTEQGDSAMYLCASSPRGGYTFGSGTRLTVV.

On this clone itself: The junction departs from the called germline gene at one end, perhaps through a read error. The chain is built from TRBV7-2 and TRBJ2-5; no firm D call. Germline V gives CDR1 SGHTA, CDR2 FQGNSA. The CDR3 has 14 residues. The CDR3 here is CASSSIGPQGTQYF. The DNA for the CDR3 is TGTGCCAGCAGCTCGATAGGGCCCCAAGGGACCCAGTACTTC.

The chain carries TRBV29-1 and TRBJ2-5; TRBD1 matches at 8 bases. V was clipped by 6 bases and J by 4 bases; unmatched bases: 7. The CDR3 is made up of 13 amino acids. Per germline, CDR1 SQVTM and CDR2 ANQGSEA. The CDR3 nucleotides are TGCAGCGTCGCAGGGGGCAGGGTAGAGACCCAGTACTTC. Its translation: CSVAGGRVETQYF.

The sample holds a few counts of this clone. The CDR3 region has the DNA TGTGCCAGCAGTTCCGAGGACAGTCTTAATTCACCCCTCCACTTT. Its translation: CASSSEDSLNSPLHF. This chain links TRBV6-5 with TRBJ1-6, with D possibly matching TRBD1 (6 bases). The CDR3 extends over 15 amino acids. Germline V gene sequence: CDR1 MNHEY, CDR2 SVGAGI. V was cut by 4 bases and J by 6 bases, with 13 bases left in between.

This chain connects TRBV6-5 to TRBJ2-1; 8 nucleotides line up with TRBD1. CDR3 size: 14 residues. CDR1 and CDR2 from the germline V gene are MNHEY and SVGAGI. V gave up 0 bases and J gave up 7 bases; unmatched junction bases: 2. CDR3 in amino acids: CASSYSTGVNEQFF. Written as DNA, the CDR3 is TGTGCCAGCAGTTACTCGACAGGGGTGAATGAGCAGTTCTTC.

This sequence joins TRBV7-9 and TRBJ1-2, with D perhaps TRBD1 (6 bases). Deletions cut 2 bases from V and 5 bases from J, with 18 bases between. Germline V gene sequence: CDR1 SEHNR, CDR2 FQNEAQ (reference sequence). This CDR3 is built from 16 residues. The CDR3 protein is CASSLPGQLDLYGYTF. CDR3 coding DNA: TGTGCCAGCAGCTTACCGGGACAACTAGACTTGTATGGCTACACCTTC.

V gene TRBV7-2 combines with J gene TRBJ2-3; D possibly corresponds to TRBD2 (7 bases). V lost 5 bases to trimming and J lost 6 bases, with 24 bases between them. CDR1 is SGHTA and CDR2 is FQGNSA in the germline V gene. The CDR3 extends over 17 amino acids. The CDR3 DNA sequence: TGTGCCAGCAGCATAGGCGGGGGCGCCCCCTCTGGGGATACGCAGTATTTT. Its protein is CASSIGGGAPSGDTQYF.

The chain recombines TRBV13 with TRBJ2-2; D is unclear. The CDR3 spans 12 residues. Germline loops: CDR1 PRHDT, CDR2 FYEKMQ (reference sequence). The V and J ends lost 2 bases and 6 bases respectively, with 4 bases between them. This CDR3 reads CASSLSAGELFF. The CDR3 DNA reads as TGTGCCAGCAGCTTATCCGCCGGGGAGCTGTTTTTT.

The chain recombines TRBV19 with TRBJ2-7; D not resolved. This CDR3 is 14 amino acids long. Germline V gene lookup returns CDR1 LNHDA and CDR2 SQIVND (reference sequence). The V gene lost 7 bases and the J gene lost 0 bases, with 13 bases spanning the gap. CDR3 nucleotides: TGTGCCAGTATCCCAGCGACACCCTCCTACGAGCAGTACTTC. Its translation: CASIPATPSYEQYF.

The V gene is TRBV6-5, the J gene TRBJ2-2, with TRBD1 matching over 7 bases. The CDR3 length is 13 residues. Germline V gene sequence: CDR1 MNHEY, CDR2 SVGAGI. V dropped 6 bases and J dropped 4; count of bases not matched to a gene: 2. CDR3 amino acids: CASSRQGTGELFF. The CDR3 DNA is TGTGCCAGCAGCCGACAGGGCACCGGGGAGCTGTTTTTT.

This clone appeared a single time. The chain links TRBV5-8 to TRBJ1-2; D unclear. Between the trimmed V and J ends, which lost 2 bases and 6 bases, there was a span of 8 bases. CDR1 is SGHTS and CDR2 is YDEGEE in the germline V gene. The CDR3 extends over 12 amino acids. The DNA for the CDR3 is TGTGCCAGCAGCTTTTTTGGGAATGGCTACACCTTC. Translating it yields CASSFFGNGYTF.

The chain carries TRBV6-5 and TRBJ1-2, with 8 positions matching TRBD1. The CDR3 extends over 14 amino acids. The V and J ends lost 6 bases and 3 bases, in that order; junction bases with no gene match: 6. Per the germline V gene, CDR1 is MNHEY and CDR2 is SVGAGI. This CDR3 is CASSNRDRYYGYTF. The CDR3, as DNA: TGTGCCAGCAGCAATAGGGACAGGTACTATGGCTACACCTTC.

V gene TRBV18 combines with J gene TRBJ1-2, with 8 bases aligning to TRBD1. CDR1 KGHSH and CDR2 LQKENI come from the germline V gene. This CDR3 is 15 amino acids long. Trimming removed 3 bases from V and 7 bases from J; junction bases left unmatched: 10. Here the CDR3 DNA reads TGTGCCAGCTCACCTCGAACGGACAGGGAGCGTGGCTACACCTTC. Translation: CASSPRTDRERGYTF.

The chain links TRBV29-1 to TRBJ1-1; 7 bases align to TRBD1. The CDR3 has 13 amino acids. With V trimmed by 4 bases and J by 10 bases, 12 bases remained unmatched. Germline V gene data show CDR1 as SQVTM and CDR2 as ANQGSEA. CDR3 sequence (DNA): TGCAGCGTTGCCGACACAGGGGTGGGGGGAGCTTTCTTT. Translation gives CSVADTGVGGAFF.

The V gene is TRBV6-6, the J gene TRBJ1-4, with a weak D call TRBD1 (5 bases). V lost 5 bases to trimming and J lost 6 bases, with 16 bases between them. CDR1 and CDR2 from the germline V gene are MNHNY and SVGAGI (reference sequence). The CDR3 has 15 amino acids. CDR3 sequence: CASSRPGMGDEKLFF. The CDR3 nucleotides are TGTGCCAGCAGTCGCCCCGGGATGGGGGATGAAAAACTGTTTTTT.

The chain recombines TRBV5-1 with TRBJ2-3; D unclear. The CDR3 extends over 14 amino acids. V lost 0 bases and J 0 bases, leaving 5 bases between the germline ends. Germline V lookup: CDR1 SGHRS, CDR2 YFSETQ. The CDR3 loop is CASSLVSSTDTQYF. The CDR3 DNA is TGCGCCAGCAGCTTGGTTTCTAGCACAGATACGCAGTATTTT. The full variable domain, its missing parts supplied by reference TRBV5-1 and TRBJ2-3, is KAGVTQTPRYLIKTRGQQVTLSCSPISGHRSVSWYQQTPGQGLQFLFEYFSETQRNKGNFPGRFSGRQFSNSRSEMNVSTLELGDSALYLCASSLVSSTDTQYFGPGTRLTVL.

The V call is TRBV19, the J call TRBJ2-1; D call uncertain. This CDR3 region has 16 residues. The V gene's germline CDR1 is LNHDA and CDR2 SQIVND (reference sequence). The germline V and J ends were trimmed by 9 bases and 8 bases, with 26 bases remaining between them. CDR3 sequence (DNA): TGTGCCAGCACCCCTGAGATAACGACAAGGTGGGATGAGCAGTTCTTC. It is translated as CASTPEITTRWDEQFF. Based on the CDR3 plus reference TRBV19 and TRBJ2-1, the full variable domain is DGGITQSPKYLFRKEGQNVTLSCEQNLNHDAMYWYRQDPGQGLRLIYYSQIVNDFQKGDIAEGYSVSREKKESFPLTVTSAQKNPTAFYLCASTPEITTRWDEQFFGPGTRLTVL.

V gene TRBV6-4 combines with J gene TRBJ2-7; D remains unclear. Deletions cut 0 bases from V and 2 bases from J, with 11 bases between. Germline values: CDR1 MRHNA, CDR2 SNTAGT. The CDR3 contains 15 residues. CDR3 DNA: TGTGCCAGCAGTGACTCGAGGCTCCGTACCTACGAGCAGTACTTC. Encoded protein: CASSDSRLRTYEQYF.

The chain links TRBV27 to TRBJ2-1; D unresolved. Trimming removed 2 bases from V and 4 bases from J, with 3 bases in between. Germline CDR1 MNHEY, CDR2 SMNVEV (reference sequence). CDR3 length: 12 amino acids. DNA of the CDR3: TGTGCCAGCAGTTTAAATTACAATGAGCAGTTCTTC. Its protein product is CASSLNYNEQFF.

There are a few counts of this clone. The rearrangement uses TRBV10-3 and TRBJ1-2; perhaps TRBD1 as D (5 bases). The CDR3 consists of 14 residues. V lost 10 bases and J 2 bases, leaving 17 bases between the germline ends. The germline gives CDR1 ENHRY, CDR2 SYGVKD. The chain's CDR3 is CATDSPGTNYGYTF. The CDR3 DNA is TGTGCCACCGATTCCCCAGGGACGAACTATGGCTACACCTTC.

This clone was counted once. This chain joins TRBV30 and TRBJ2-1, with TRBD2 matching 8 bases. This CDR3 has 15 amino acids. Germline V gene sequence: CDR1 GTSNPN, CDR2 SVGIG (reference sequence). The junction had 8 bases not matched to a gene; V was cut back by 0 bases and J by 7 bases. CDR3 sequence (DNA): TGTGCCTGGAGTGTAAAATTAGCGGGGAGGAATGAGCAGTTCTTC. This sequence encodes CAWSVKLAGRNEQFF.

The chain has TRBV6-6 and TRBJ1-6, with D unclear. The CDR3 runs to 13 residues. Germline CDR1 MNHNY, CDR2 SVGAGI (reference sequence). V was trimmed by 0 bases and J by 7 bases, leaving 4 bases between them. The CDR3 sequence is CASSYSGNSPLHF. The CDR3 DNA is TGTGCCAGCAGTTACTCGGGGAATTCACCCCTCCACTTT.

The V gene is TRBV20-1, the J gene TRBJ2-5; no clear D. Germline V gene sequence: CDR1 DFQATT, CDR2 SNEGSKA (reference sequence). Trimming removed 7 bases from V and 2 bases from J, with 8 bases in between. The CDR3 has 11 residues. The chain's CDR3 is CSVGSQETQYF. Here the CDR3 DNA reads TGCAGTGTTGGCTCACAAGAGACCCAGTACTTC.